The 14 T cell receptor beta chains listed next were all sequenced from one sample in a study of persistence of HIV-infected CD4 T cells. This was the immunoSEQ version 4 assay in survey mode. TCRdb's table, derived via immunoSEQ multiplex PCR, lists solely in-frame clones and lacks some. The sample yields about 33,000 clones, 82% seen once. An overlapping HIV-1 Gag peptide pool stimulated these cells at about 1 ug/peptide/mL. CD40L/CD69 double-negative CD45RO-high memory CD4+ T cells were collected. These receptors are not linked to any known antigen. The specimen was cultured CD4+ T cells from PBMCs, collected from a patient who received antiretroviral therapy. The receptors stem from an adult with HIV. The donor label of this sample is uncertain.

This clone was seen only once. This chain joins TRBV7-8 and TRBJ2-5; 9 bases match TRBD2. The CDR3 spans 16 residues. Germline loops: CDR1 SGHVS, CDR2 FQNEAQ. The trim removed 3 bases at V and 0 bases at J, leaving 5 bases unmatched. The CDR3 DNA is TGTGCCAGCAGCTTCAGGGCGGGGGGGTACCAAGAGACCCAGTACTTC. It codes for CASSFRAGGYQETQYF.

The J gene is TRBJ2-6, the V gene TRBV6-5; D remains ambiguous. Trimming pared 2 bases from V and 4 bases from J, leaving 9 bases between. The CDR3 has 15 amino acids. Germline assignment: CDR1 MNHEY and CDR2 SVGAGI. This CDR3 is CASSYTAAGANVLTF. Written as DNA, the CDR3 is TGTGCCAGCAGTTACACGGCGGCCGGGGCCAACGTCCTGACTTTC.

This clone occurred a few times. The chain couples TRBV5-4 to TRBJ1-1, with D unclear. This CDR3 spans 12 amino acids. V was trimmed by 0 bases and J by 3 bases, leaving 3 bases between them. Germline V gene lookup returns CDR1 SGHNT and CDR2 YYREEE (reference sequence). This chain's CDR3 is CASSLAYTEAFF. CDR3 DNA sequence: TGTGCCAGCAGCTTGGCATACACTGAAGCTTTCTTT.

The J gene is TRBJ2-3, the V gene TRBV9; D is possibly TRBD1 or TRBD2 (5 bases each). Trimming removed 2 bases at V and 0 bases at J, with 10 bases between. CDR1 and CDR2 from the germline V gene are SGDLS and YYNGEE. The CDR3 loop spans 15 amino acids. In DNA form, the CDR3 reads TGTGCCAGCAGCGTCGGGGCAGGGAGCACAGATACGCAGTATTTT. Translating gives CASSVGAGSTDTQYF.

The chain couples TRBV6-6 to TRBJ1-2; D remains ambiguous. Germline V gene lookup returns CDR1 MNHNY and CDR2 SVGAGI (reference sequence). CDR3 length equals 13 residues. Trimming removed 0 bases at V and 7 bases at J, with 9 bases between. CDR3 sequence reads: CASSYSRGPGYTF. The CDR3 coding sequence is TGTGCCAGCAGTTACTCGAGAGGGCCTGGCTACACCTTC.

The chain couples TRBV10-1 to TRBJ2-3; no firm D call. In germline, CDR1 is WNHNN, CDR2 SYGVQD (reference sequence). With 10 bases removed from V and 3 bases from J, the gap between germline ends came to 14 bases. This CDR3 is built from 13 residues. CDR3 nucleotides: TGCGCCACTCAAAGTTCGCTAACAGATACGCAGTATTTT. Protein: CATQSSLTDTQYF.

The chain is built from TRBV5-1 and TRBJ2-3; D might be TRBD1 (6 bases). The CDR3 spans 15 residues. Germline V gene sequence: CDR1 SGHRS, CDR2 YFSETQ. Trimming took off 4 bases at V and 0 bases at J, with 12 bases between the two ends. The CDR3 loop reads CASSHRDTSTDTQYF. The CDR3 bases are TGCGCCAGCAGCCACCGGGACACGAGCACAGATACGCAGTATTTT.

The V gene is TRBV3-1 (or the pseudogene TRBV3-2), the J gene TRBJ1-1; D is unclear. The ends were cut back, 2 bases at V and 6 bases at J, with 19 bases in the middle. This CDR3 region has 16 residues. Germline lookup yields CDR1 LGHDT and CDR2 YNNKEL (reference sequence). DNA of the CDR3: TGTGCCAGCAGCCAATTAGGTCGGCCCGGTGACGCTGAAGCTTTCTTT. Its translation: CASSQLGRPGDAEAFF.

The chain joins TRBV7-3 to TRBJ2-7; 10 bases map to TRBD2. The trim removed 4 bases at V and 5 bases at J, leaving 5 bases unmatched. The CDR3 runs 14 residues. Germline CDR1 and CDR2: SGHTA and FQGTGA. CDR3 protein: CASSYSAGGNEQYF. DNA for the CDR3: TGTGCCAGCAGCTACTCAGCGGGGGGGAACGAGCAGTACTTC.

CDR3 residues: CAISLGFSNTEAFF. The CDR3, as DNA: TGTGCCATCAGCCTGGGGTTTTCGAACACTGAAGCTTTCTTT. V gene TRBV10-3 combines with J gene TRBJ1-1; D gene uncertain. The germline gives CDR1 ENHRY, CDR2 SYGVKD. Trimming took off 6 bases at V and 1 base at J, with 12 bases between the two ends. This CDR3 is 14 amino acids long.

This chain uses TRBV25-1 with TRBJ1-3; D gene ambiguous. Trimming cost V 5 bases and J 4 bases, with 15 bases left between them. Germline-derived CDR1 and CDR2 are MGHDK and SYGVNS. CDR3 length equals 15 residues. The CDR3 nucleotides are TGTGCCAGCAGTATCTCGCGTACACCGGGAAACACCATATATTTT. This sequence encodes CASSISRTPGNTIYF.

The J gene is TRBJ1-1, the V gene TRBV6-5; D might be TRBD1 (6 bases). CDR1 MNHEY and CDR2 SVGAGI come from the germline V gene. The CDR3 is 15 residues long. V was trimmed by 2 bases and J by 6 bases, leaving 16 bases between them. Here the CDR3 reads CASSYHPQGLAEAFF. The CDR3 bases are TGTGCCAGCAGTTACCACCCACAGGGACTCGCTGAAGCTTTCTTT.

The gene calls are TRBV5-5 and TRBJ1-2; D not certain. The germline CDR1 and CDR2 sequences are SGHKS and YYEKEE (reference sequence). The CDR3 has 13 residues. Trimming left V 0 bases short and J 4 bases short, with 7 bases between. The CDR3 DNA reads TGTGCCAGCAGCTTGGACACTAGCTATGGCTACACCTTC. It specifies CASSLDTSYGYTF.

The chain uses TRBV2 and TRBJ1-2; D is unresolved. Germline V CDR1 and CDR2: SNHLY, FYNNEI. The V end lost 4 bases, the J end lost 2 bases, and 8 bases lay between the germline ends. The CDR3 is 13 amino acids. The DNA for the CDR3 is TGTGCCAGCAGTGTAGGGCAGAACTATGGCTACACCTTC. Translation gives CASSVGQNYGYTF.